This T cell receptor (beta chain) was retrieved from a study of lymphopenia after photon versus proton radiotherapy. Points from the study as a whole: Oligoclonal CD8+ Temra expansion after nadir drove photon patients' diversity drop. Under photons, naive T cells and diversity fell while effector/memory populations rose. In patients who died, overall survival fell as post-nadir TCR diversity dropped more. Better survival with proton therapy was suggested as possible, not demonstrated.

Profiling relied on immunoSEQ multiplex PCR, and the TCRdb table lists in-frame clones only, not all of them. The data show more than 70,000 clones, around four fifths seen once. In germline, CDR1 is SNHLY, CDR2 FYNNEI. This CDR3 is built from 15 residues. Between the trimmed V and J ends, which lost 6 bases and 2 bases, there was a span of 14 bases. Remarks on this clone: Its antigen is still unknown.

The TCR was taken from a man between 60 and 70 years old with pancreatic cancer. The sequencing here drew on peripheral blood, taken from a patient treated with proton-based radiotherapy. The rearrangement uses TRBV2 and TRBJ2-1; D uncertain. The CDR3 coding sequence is TGTGCCAGCAGCGAACTTAACAGTCCCTACAATGAGCAGTTCTTC. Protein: CASSELNSPYNEQFF.